The entry below describes one T cell receptor (beta chain). Its target is unknown. These data are taken from a study of cytomegalovirus exposure and HLA in healthy donors. PCR involved 60 Vbeta and 13 Jbeta primers. Libraries were prepared by immunoSEQ multiplex PCR; TCRdb keeps only in-frame clonotypes and omits some of them. This sample yields approximately 150,000 clones, of which roughly 85% are seen a single time; less than 2% belongs to the top ten. Regarding the study as a whole: Presence/absence analyses supposed approximately even sequencing depth among donors.

CDR1 is KGHSH, CDR2 LQKENI, per germline. The CDR3 loop spans 14 amino acids. The V end was cut by 4 bases, the J end by 0 bases, with 10 bases between. The sample was PBMCs. V gene TRBV18 combines with J gene TRBJ2-7; D gene ambiguous. The sequence was obtained from a young woman in good health and CMV-seronegative. This CDR3 reads CASSQVLNSYEQYF. CDR3 DNA sequence: TGTGCCAGCTCACAAGTCCTAAACTCCTACGAGCAGTACTTC.